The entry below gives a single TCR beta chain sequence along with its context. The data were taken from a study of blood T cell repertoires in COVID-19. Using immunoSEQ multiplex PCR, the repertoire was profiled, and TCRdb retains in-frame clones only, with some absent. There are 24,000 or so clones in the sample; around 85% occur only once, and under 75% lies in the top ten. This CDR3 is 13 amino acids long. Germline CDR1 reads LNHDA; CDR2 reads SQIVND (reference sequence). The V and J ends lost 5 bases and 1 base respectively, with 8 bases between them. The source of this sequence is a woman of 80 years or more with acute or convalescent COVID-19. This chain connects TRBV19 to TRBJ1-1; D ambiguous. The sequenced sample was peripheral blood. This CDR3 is CASSRLTNTEAFF. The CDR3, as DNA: TGTGCCAGTAGTCGACTCACGAACACTGAAGCTTTCTTT.